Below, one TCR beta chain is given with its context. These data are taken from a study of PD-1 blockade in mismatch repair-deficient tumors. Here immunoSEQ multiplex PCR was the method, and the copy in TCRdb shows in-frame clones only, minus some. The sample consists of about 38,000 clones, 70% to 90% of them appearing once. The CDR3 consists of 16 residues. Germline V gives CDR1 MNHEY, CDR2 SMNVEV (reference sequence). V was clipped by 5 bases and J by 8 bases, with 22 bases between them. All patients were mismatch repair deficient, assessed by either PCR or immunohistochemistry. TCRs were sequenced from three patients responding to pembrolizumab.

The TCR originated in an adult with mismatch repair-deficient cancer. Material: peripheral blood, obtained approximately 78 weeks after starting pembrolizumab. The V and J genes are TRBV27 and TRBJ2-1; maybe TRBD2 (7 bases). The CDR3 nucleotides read TGTGCCAGCAGTAATGGGGGCGGGAGATTACGAGATGAGCAGTTCTTC. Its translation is CASSNGGGRLRDEQFF.